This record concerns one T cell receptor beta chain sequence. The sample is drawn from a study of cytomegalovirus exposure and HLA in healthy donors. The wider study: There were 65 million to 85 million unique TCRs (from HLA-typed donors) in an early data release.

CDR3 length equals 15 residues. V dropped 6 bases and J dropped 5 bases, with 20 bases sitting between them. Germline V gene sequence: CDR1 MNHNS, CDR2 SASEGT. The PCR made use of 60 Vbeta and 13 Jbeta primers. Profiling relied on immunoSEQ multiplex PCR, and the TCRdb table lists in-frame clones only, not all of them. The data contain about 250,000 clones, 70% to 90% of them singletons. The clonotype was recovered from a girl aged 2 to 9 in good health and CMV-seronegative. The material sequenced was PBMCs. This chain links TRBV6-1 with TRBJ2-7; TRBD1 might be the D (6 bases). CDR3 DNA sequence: TGTGCCAGCAGGTGGCGTCAGGGACAACAGGACGAGCAGTACTTC. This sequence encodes CASRWRQGQQDEQYF.